This T cell receptor (beta chain) was documented in a study of blood T cell repertoires in COVID-19. Study-level background: The analysed material was cDNA or gDNA that came from T cells, B-cell-depleted T cells, or PBMCs.

This CDR3 spans 14 amino acids. Trimming removed 3 bases from V and 0 bases from J, with 6 bases in between. The germline V gene has CDR1 MDHEN and CDR2 SYDVKM. In the source study's methods: Researchers report that nucleated cell counts were estimated from reference gene primer amplification. Measured with immunoSEQ multiplex PCR; TCRdb has only the in-frame clones, and not every one. For V, J and clone size, that table is used; D and trimming come from the DNA. The data contain about 400,000 clones, roughly 86% of them singletons. The V gene is TRBV28, the J gene TRBJ1-3, with unresolved D. The sequenced sample consisted of peripheral blood. The sequence came from a human donor in a cohort sampled during active COVID-19. The CDR3 loop reads CASSLAVSGNTIYF. CDR3 sequence (DNA): TGTGCCAGCAGTTTGGCGGTCTCTGGAAACACCATATATTTT.